These 2 T cell receptor beta chains share one sample of origin, sequenced in a study of T-cell reconstitution after alpha-beta-depleted transplantation in children. TCRbeta library construction was performed incorporating unique molecular identifiers. TCRdb re-called the PCR reads through MiXCR, storing one row per CDR3 protein. The sample yields 100,000 or so distinct CDR3 sequences, less than 25% seen once. The sequenced sample was PBMCs, obtained before TCRalphabeta/CD19-depleted stem cell transplant. All receptors derive from a boy aged 2 to 10 with acute lymphoblastic leukemia, due to receive a stem cell transplant.

The table lists this clonotype with a few counts. The V and J genes are TRBV5-6 and TRBJ2-7; the D gene is possibly TRBD2 (6 bases). The CDR3 sequence is 13 residues long. The V gene lost 2 bases and the J gene lost 3 bases, with 9 bases spanning the gap. Germline-derived CDR1 and CDR2 are SGHDT and YYEEEE. The CDR3: CASSFGGNYEQYF. The DNA for the CDR3 is TGTGCCAGCAGCTTTGGGGGGAACTACGAGCAGTACTTC.

This clonotype has a single count. This chain links TRBV7-2 with TRBJ1-1; D not resolved. Trimming stripped 5 bases from V and 6 bases from J, with 19 bases between. The CDR3 spans 15 residues. Germline V gene sequence: CDR1 SGHTA, CDR2 FQGNSA. The CDR3 here is CASSPSPGSGSEAFF. CDR3 in DNA: TGTGCCAGCAGCCCCAGTCCCGGTTCCGGCTCTGAAGCTTTCTTT.